This T cell receptor (beta chain) was documented in a study of blood T cell repertoires in COVID-19. Overall study context: Samples came from the United States, Italy and Spain, spanning acute and convalescent COVID-19. PBMCs, B-cell-depleted T cells, or T cells were the source of the cDNA or gDNA that made up the material.

Under the authors' procedure: Reference gene primers were amplified, and this amplification served to estimate nucleated cell counts. Clones were read by immunoSEQ multiplex PCR, and TCRdb kept only the in-frame ones, dropping some. That table supplies the V and J calls and clone size; D and trimming were determined from the DNA. Here the sample spans roughly 68,000 clones, 75% to 90% being singletons. This TCR was sampled from a woman of 80 years or more with active COVID-19. Sequencing was carried out using peripheral blood.

CDR3 loop: CASSPTRIENIQYF. CDR3 DNA: TGTGCCAGCAGCCCGACACGGATCGAAAACATTCAGTACTTC. This chain connects TRBV7-2 to TRBJ2-4; D gene ambiguous. Per the germline V gene, CDR1 is SGHTA and CDR2 is FQGNSA. Trimming took off 5 bases at V and 5 bases at J, with 13 bases between the two ends. CDR3 length equals 14 residues.